This TCR beta chain comes out of a study of PD-L1 blockade in urothelial cancer. On the study more broadly: Median blood clonality was roughly 0.072, with some 89,000 unique TCRs.

The V gene end was trimmed by 5 bases and the J gene end by 6 bases; junction bases not matched to a gene: 18. Germline V lookup: CDR1 SGHAT, CDR2 FQNNGV. The CDR3 is 18 amino acids. Assay: immunoSEQ multiplex PCR; the TCRdb copy retains only in-frame clones and omits some. The sample shows around 50,000 clones, approximately 84% of them seen only once. Stated time point: pretreatment peripheral blood. Diagnoses among patients were locally advanced or metastatic urothelial carcinoma. The chain is built from TRBV11-2 and TRBJ2-1; 8 bases line up with TRBD1. The sequences come from PBMCs, collected around atezolizumab (anti-PD-L1) treatment. This TCR derives from a middle-aged man with urothelial cancer. CDR3 in amino acids: CASSPLAGSDRVFNEQFF. The CDR3 DNA reads as TGTGCCAGCAGCCCGCTCGCTGGGTCGGACAGGGTTTTCAATGAGCAGTTCTTC. The whole variable domain, filled in from reference TRBV11-2 and TRBJ2-1, reads EAGVAQSPRYKIIEKRQSVAFWCNPISGHATLYWYQQILGQGPKLLIQFQNNGVVDDSQLPKDRFSAERLKGVDSTLKIQPAKLEDSAVYLCASSPLAGSDRVFNEQFFGPGTRLTVL.